These T cell receptor beta chains were read from a single sample in a study of blood T cell repertoires in COVID-19. Profiled with immunoSEQ multiplex PCR; TCRdb holds only in-frame clones, not every one. The sample lists over 250,000 clones, about 88% occurring once. The sequenced sample consisted of PBMCs or T cells enriched from blood (not recorded which). Receptor source: a woman between 50 and 59 years old who had recovered from COVID-19. CDR3s include the opening cysteine and the closing phenylalanine or tryptophan. D genes are given only for firm matches. Clone sizes are given selectively: once, few, many, or a class where the clone is expanded.

d_call | clone_size | j_call | v_call | cdr3_aa | cdr3_nt
TRBD2 | - | TRBJ2-2 | TRBV28 | CASGLAGAGNTGELFF | TGTGCCAGCGGCCTAGCGGGAGCCGGGAACACCGGGGAGCTGTTTTTT
- | - | TRBJ1-1 | TRBV9 | CASSPVPGVGTEAFF | TGTGCCAGCAGCCCGGTTCCAGGGGTAGGAACTGAAGCTTTCTTT
TRBD1 | - | TRBJ1-5 | TRBV10-1 | CASSAGGNNQPQHF | TGCGCCAGCAGTGCAGGGGGAAACAATCAGCCCCAGCATTTT
TRBD2 | - | TRBJ2-3 | TRBV28 | CASSTGTSGRGDTQYF | TGTGCCAGCAGTACCGGGACTAGCGGAAGGGGGGATACGCAGTATTTT
TRBD2 | - | TRBJ2-1 | TRBV6-2/TRBV6-3 | CASSYFSTSGWDNEQFF | TGTGCCAGCAGTTACTTTAGTACTAGCGGTTGGGACAATGAGCAGTTCTTC
TRBD2 | few | TRBJ2-1 | TRBV5-1 | CASSYQAGEEFF | TGCGCCAGCAGCTACCAAGCGGGAGAAGAGTTCTTC
- | few | TRBJ1-6 | TRBV6-2/TRBV6-3 | CASSYPPRRNNSPLHF | TGTGCCAGCAGTTACCCTCCGCGCCGCAATAATTCACCCCTCCACTTT
- | - | TRBJ1-5 | TRBV4-3 | CASSQDLARGQPQHF | TGCGCCAGCAGCCAAGATTTAGCCAGAGGTCAGCCCCAGCATTTT
TRBD1 | - | TRBJ2-7 | TRBV30 | CAWAGTGPYEQYF | TGTGCCTGGGCCGGGACAGGTCCCTACGAGCAGTACTTC
- | - | TRBJ1-1 | TRBV9 | CASSEQGHTTEAFF | TGTGCCAGCAGCGAACAGGGCCATACAACTGAAGCTTTCTTT
TRBD2 | - | TRBJ2-1 | TRBV28 | CASRTGTSGRSEQFF | TGTGCCAGCAGAACCGGGACTAGCGGGAGGAGTGAGCAGTTCTTC
- | - | TRBJ1-1 | TRBV6-4 | CASNALRGRLYNLNTEAFF | TGTGCCAGCAATGCGCTCAGGGGCCGACTTTACAACCTGAACACTGAAGCTTTCTTT
TRBD2 | - | TRBJ2-7 | TRBV4-3 | CASSQAAGGTGSEQYF | TGCGCCAGCAGCCAAGCCGCCGGGGGGACCGGGAGCGAGCAGTACTTC
- | - | TRBJ2-3 | TRBV9 | CASSLTLGASATDTQYF | TGTGCCAGCAGCTTAACCCTTGGGGCTAGCGCCACAGATACGCAGTATTTT
TRBD1 | - | TRBJ1-2 | TRBV19 | CASSSNSGTGAYGYTF | TGTGCCAGTAGCTCCAATTCCGGGACAGGGGCCTATGGCTACACCTTC
- | - | TRBJ1-4 | TRBV5-5 | CASSFLQGQTEKLFF | TGTGCCAGCAGCTTCCTCCAGGGTCAGACTGAAAAACTGTTTTTT